The TCR beta chain under discussion was sequenced for a study of T-cell reconstitution after alpha-beta-depleted transplantation in children. The CDR3 length is 17 residues. CDR1 DFQATT and CDR2 SNEGSKA come from the germline V gene (reference sequence). The trim removed 5 bases at V and 8 bases at J, leaving 10 bases unmatched. Using unique molecular identifiers, the investigators prepared the TCRbeta library. One entry per CDR3 protein results from TCRdb running MiXCR on the PCR reads. The profile shows approximately 200,000 distinct CDR3 sequences, less than 15% of them singletons. This chain connects TRBV20-1 to TRBJ2-6, with 15 bases aligning to TRBD2. The TCR comes from a human donor who donated a stem cell graft to a child with acute lymphoblastic leukemia. The source was PBMCs from the stem cell graft donor, collected from the stem cell graft. The CDR3 DNA sequence: TGCAGTGCTCTCAGGACTAGCGGGAGGGCCGGTACCAACGTCCTGACTTTC. Translation gives CSALRTSGRAGTNVLTF.